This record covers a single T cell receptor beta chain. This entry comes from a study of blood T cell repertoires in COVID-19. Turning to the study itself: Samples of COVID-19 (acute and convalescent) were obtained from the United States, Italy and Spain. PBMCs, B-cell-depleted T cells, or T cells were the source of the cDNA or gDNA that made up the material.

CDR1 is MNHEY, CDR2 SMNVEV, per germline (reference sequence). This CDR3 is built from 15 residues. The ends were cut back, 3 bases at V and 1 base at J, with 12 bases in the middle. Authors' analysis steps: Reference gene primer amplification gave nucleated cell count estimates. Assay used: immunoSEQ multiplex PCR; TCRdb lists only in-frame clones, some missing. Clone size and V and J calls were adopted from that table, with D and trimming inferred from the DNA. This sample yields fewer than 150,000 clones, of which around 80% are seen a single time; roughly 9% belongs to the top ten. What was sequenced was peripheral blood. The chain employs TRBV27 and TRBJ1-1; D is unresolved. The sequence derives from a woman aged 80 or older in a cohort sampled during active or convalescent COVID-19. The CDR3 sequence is CASSFTRLGNTEAFF. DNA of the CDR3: TGTGCCAGCAGTTTTACTAGGCTGGGGAACACTGAAGCTTTCTTT.